This T cell receptor (beta chain) was retrieved from a study of T cell repertoires in cytomegalovirus infection. TCRdb reanalysed the reads using MiXCR and keeps one entry per CDR3 protein. Of 270,000 or so distinct CDR3 sequences listed, about a sixth are singletons. This CDR3 has 15 amino acids. Germline CDR1 and CDR2: KGHSH and LQKENI. With 6 bases clipped from V and 1 base from J, the junction kept 8 bases outside the gene matches. The sample was CD8+ T cells from PBMCs. V usage is TRBV18 and J usage is TRBJ1-1; 7 bases are a match to TRBD1. This TCR derives from a human donor in good health (CMV status not recorded). Some clones in this sample may be carry-over from other donors' samples. In nucleotides, the CDR3 is TGTGCCAGCTCCCTTCTCCGGGACAGGAACACTGAAGCTTTCTTT. It codes for CASSLLRDRNTEAFF.